Detailed here is one TCR beta chain. This sample is drawn from a study of T cell responses to AZD1222 COVID-19 vaccine. CDR3 length: 16 amino acids. V was cut by 4 bases and J by 4 bases, with 17 bases left in between. Germline CDR1 and CDR2: SGHAT and FQNNGV. Sequenced by immunoSEQ multiplex PCR; TCRdb stores in-frame clones only, minus some. Counted here are 150,000 to 160,000 clones, more than 90% occurring once; the ten biggest clones make up 18%. The sequence was collected from an adult in good health. The chain employs TRBV11-2 and TRBJ1-5, with a weak D call TRBD1 (5 bases). This specimen was peripheral blood, taken on day 0 of AZD1222 vaccination. As DNA, the CDR3 is TGTGCCAGCAGCTCGGTCTTGGGGGGTTTGAATCAGCCCCAGCATTTT. This gives the protein CASSSVLGGLNQPQHF.